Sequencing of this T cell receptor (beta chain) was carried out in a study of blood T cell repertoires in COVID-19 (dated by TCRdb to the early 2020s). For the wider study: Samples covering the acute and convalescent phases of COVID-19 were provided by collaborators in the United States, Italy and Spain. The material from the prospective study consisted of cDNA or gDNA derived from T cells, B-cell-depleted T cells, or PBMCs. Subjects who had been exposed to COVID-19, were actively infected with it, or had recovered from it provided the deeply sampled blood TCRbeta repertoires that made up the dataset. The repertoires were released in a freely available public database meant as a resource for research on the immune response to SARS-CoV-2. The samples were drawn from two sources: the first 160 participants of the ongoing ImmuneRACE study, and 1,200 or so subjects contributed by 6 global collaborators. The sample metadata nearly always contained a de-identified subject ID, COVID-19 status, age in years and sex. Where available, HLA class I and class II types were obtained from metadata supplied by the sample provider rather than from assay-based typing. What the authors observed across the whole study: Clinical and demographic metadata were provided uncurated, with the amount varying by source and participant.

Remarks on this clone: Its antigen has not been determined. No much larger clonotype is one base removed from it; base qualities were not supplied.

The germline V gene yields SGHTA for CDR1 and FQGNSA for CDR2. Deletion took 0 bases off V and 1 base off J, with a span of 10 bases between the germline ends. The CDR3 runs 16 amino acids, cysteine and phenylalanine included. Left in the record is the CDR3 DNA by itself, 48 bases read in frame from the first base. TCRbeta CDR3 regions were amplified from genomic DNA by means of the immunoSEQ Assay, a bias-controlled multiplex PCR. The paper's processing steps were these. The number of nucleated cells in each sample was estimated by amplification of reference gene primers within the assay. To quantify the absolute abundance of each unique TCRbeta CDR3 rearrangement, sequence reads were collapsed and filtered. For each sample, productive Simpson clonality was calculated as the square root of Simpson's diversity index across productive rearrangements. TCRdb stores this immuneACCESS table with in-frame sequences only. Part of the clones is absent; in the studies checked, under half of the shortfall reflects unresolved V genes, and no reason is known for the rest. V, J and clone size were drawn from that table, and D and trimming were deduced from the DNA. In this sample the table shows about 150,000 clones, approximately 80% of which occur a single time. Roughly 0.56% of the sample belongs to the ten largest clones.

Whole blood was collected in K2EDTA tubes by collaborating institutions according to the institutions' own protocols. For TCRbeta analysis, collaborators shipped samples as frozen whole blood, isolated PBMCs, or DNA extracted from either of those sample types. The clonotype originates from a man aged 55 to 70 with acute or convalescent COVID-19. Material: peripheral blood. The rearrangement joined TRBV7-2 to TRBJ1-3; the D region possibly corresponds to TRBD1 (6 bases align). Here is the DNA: TGTGCCAGCAGCTTAGCGCCGACAGGTTCTGGAAACACCATATATTTT. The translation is CASSLAPTGSGNTIYF.